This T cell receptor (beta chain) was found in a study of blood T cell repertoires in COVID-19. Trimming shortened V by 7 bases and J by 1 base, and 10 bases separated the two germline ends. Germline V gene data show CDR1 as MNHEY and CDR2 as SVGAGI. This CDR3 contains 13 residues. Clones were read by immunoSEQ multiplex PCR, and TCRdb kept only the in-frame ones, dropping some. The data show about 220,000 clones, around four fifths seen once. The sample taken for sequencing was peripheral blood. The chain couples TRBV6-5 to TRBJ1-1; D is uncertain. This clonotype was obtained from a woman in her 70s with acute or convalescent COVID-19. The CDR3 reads CASTQPGNTEAFF. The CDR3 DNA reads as TGTGCCAGCACCCAGCCAGGGAACACTGAAGCTTTCTTT.